This section outlines one TCR beta chain sequence together with its context. Original analysis: Reference gene primer amplification gave estimated nucleated cell counts. The assay was immunoSEQ multiplex PCR, and TCRdb's table has in-frame clones only and misses some. The V and J calls and clone size were taken over from that table, and D and trimming were inferred from the DNA. The table records about 300,000 clones, more than 75% of them present only once. The record originates from a study of blood T cell repertoires in COVID-19. Overall study: Donors in the United States, Italy and Spain gave samples during acute or convalescent COVID-19. Sources were T cells, B-cell-depleted T cells, or PBMCs; the material itself was cDNA or gDNA.

CDR3 length: 14 residues. Per germline, CDR1 SGHRS and CDR2 YFSETQ. V gave up 4 bases and J gave up 4 bases; unmatched junction bases: 6. This receptor was obtained from a woman between 50 and 59 years old with acute or convalescent COVID-19. The sample consisted of peripheral blood. The chain is built from TRBV5-1 and TRBJ2-5; 8 nucleotides line up with TRBD1. CDR3 in DNA: TGCGCCAGCAGCAACGACAGGGGCGGAGAGACCCAGTACTTC. The encoded protein is CASSNDRGGETQYF.